Below, 15 T cell receptor beta chains from the same sample are listed, as sequenced in a study of blood T cell repertoires in COVID-19. The table came from immunoSEQ multiplex PCR; TCRdb's copy has only in-frame clones and leaves some out. This sample has 60,000 to 100,000 clones; around 90% occur once, and the top ten carry approximately 4.4%. The sequenced sample consisted of peripheral blood. All receptors come from a man aged 50 or older with active COVID-19.

The V and J genes are TRBV7-9 and TRBJ1-2, with TRBD1 matching over 7 bases. V trimming: 5 bases; J trimming: 5 bases; junction bases outside the gene matches: 11. Per the germline V gene, CDR1 is SEHNR and CDR2 is FQNEAQ (reference sequence). This CDR3 has 15 residues. CDR3 coding DNA: TGTGCCAGCAGCCCGTGGGACAGCGGAGAGTATGGCTACACCTTC. It translates to CASSPWDSGEYGYTF.

The chain joins TRBV5-6 to TRBJ2-2, with 8 positions matching TRBD1. The trim removed 7 bases at V and 5 bases at J, leaving 7 bases unmatched. The germline gives CDR1 SGHDT, CDR2 YYEEEE. The CDR3 is 14 residues long. This chain's CDR3 is CASDLRGRTGELFF. The CDR3 DNA reads as TGTGCCAGCGACCTCAGGGGGCGTACCGGGGAGCTGTTTTTT.

V and J are TRBV5-1 and TRBJ1-1, with 10 bases fitting TRBD1. CDR1 SGHRS and CDR2 YFSETQ come from the germline V gene. With V trimmed by 4 bases and J by 4 bases, 4 bases remained unmatched. The CDR3 covers 14 residues. This chain's CDR3 is CASSGRDRGTEAFF. For the CDR3, the DNA is TGCGCCAGCAGCGGACGGGACAGGGGCACTGAAGCTTTCTTT.

The CDR3 here is CASSRRGAGGLETQYF. The CDR3 region has the DNA TGTGCCAGCAGCCGCCGGGGAGCGGGGGGGCTTGAGACCCAGTACTTC. The chain links TRBV3-1 (or the pseudogene TRBV3-2) to TRBJ2-5, with 10 bases identical to TRBD2. CDR3 length equals 16 residues. The germline V gene has CDR1 LGHDT and CDR2 YNNKEL (reference sequence). V shed 4 bases, J shed 5 bases, and the junction held 10 bases outside the gene matches.

V is TRBV2 and J is TRBJ2-1, with 12 bases aligning to TRBD2. There are 15 residues in the CDR3. Germline CDR1 and CDR2: SNHLY and FYNNEI. The junction had 8 bases not matched to a gene; V was cut back by 8 bases and J by 6 bases. In DNA, the CDR3 is TGTGCCAGCCACCGTGGACTAGCGGGATTCAATGAGCAGTTCTTC. Amino acids: CASHRGLAGFNEQFF. Using reference TRBV2 and TRBJ2-1 for the parts outside the CDR3, the full variable domain is EPEVTQTPSHQVTQMGQEVILRCVPISNHLYFYWYRQILGQKVEFLVSFYNNEISEKSEIFDDQFSVERPDGSNFTLKIRSTKLEDSAMYFCASHRGLAGFNEQFFGPGTRLTVL.

This clone was seen a handful of times. J is TRBJ1-5 and V is TRBV7-2, with unresolved D. Germline assignment: CDR1 SGHTA and CDR2 FQGNSA. The CDR3 is 15 residues long. The germline V and J ends were trimmed by 3 bases and 6 bases, with 15 bases remaining between them. DNA of the CDR3: TGTGCCAGCAGCTTCCGAGGAGAAACGGCTCAGCCCCAGCATTTT. It specifies CASSFRGETAQPQHF.

CDR3 protein: CASSQAYEQYF. CDR3 sequence (DNA): TGTGCCAGCAGCCAGGCGTACGAGCAGTACTTC. This chain joins TRBV7-2 and TRBJ2-7; D gene uncertain. The CDR3 spans 11 residues. The germline V gene encodes CDR1 SGHTA and CDR2 FQGNSA. Trimming left V 5 bases short and J 4 bases short, with 6 bases between.

This clone has just one count. The chain is built from TRBV11-2 and TRBJ2-1; 7 bases fit TRBD2. CDR1 and CDR2 (germline): SGHAT, FQNNGV. The V segment lost 5 bases and the J segment 6 bases; nucleotides outside the gene matches: 10. The CDR3 spans 15 residues. The CDR3 region has the DNA TGTGCCAGCAGCACAAGCGGGACCCCTGCCAATGAGCAGTTCTTC. Its protein is CASSTSGTPANEQFF.

The V call is TRBV5-1, the J call TRBJ1-3; D unclear. The CDR3 consists of 15 residues. Germline V gene data show CDR1 as SGHRS and CDR2 as YFSETQ. V lost 4 bases, J lost 2 bases, and 13 bases lay in between. The CDR3, as DNA: TGCGCCAGCAGCGTCGACTGGCCCCCTGGAAACACCATATATTTT. It codes for CASSVDWPPGNTIYF.

This chain connects TRBV28 to TRBJ2-1, with 15 positions matching TRBD2. Trimming removed 3 bases from V and 15 bases from J; junction bases left unmatched: 12. Germline-derived CDR1 and CDR2 are MDHEN and SYDVKM. The CDR3 consists of 16 residues. CDR3 bases: TGTGCCAGCAGTTTGGGACTAGCGGGAGGTGGGTATTGGCGGTTCTTC. Protein sequence: CASSLGLAGGGYWRFF.

The genes are TRBV5-8 and TRBJ1-3; D is undetermined. Trimming shortened V by 1 base and J by 0 bases, and 11 bases separated the two germline ends. This CDR3 spans 16 amino acids. CDR1 and CDR2 (germline): SGHTS, YDEGEE. The CDR3 here is CASSLFGGGSGNTIYF. The CDR3 coding sequence is TGTGCCAGCAGCTTGTTTGGCGGCGGCTCTGGAAACACCATATATTTT.

V and J are TRBV28 and TRBJ2-7, with a tentative D call TRBD1 (6 bases). This CDR3 has 15 residues. Germline V CDR1 and CDR2: MDHEN, SYDVKM. V lost 3 bases and J lost 0, with 12 bases in between. The CDR3 spells CASSLVDRYSYEQYF. The CDR3, as DNA: TGTGCCAGCAGTTTGGTGGACAGATACTCCTACGAGCAGTACTTC. Filled out from reference TRBV28 and TRBJ2-7, the complete variable domain reads DVKVTQSSRYLVKRTGEKVFLECVQDMDHENMFWYRQDPGLGLRLIYFSYDVKMKEKGDIPEGYSVSREKKERFSLILESASTNQTSMYLCASSLVDRYSYEQYFGPGTRLTVT.

The V gene is TRBV7-9, the J gene TRBJ1-6, with D tentatively TRBD1 (5 bases). CDR1 and CDR2 from the germline V gene are SEHNR and FQNEAQ (reference sequence). With 6 bases removed from V and 3 bases from J, the gap between germline ends came to 12 bases. The CDR3 runs to 15 residues. CDR3 residues: CASSRDFLYNSPLHF. The CDR3 DNA is TGTGCCAGCAGTCGGGACTTTCTCTATAATTCACCCCTCCACTTT.

The chain links TRBV2 to TRBJ2-7; TRBD2 might be the D (6 bases). The length of the CDR3 is 15 residues. CDR1 SNHLY and CDR2 FYNNEI come from the germline V gene. Trimming pared 6 bases from V and 2 bases from J, leaving 17 bases between. In DNA form, the CDR3 reads TGTGCCAGCAGGCCCCCTAGCGACCCGACCTACGAGCAGTACTTC. Translated: CASRPPSDPTYEQYF.

V gene TRBV6-2 or TRBV6-3 combines with J gene TRBJ2-3; D possibly corresponds to TRBD1 (5 bases). Germline V lookup: CDR1 MNHEY, CDR2 SVGEGT. The V end lost 5 bases, the J end lost 6 bases, and 15 bases lay between the germline ends. The CDR3 sequence is 14 residues long. The chain's CDR3 is CASSPRAAADTQYF. The DNA for the CDR3 is TGTGCCAGCAGTCCCAGGGCCGCGGCGGATACGCAGTATTTT.